These 15 T cell receptor beta chains originate from one sample sequenced in a study of cytomegalovirus exposure and HLA in healthy donors. Method: immunoSEQ multiplex PCR; TCRdb's copy keeps in-frame clones and lacks some. The table records tens of thousands of clones, 85% to 95% of them present only once. Material for sequencing was PBMCs. Receptor source: a woman aged 18-29 years in good health and CMV-seronegative.

The V gene is TRBV15, the J gene TRBJ1-5; 7 bases fit TRBD1. V was clipped by 5 bases and J by 4 bases; unmatched bases: 2. Germline V gene lookup returns CDR1 LNHNV and CDR2 YYDKDF (reference sequence). The CDR3 has 13 residues. The CDR3, as DNA: TGTGCCACCAGCTCAGGGGGAAATCAGCCCCAGCATTTT. Amino acid sequence: CATSSGGNQPQHF.

This clone has only one observation. J is TRBJ2-7 and V is TRBV9, with D possibly matching TRBD2 (5 bases). Trimming took off 0 bases at V and 7 bases at J, with 14 bases between the two ends. The CDR3 sequence is 14 residues long. Germline CDR1 reads SGDLS; CDR2 reads YYNGEE. This CDR3 is CASSVAGGTREQYF. The CDR3 DNA reads TGTGCCAGCAGCGTAGCTGGAGGCACGCGTGAGCAGTACTTC.

The gene calls are TRBV5-1 and TRBJ1-1; TRBD1 matches at 7 bases. The CDR3 has 14 amino acids. Trimming removed 2 bases from V and 1 base from J; junction bases left unmatched: 2. The germline V gene encodes CDR1 SGHRS and CDR2 YFSETQ. CDR3 nucleotide sequence: TGCGCCAGCAGCTTACAGGGGTGGAACACTGAAGCTTTCTTT. This encodes CASSLQGWNTEAFF.

The gene calls are TRBV7-2 and TRBJ1-5; tentatively, D is TRBD1 (6 bases). Germline CDR1 is SGHTA and CDR2 is FQGNSA. The CDR3 spans 15 residues. The V gene lost 7 bases and the J gene lost 2 bases, with 15 bases spanning the gap. In nucleotides, the CDR3 is TGTGCCAGCACCGTGGGGGGGGCGGGCAATCAGCCCCAGCATTTT. Translated: CASTVGGAGNQPQHF.

V usage is TRBV7-9 and J usage is TRBJ2-7; D is unresolved. In germline, CDR1 is SEHNR, CDR2 FQNEAQ (reference sequence). The CDR3 runs to 13 residues. With 6 bases removed from V and 4 bases from J, the gap between germline ends came to 13 bases. In DNA, the CDR3 is TGTGCCAGCAGGAACCCTACAGAGTACGAGCAGTACTTC. Its translation is CASRNPTEYEQYF.

This clone was seen once. J is TRBJ2-7 and V is TRBV6-5; D is perhaps TRBD1 (6 bases). CDR3 length: 12 amino acids. V lost 6 bases and J lost 3, with 9 bases in between. Germline V CDR1 and CDR2: MNHEY, SVGAGI. CDR3 DNA sequence: TGTGCCAGCAGCCTACAGGGCTACGAGCAGTACTTC. Its translation is CASSLQGYEQYF.

The V and J genes are TRBV10-3 and TRBJ2-1; weak D call: TRBD1 (6 bases). Trimming stripped 4 bases from V and 0 bases from J, with 10 bases between. Germline loops: CDR1 ENHRY, CDR2 SYGVKD. The CDR3 is 15 amino acids. CDR3 DNA: TGTGCCATCAGTGGTTCGGACAGCTCCTACAATGAGCAGTTCTTC. It yields the protein CAISGSDSSYNEQFF.

Only one count was recorded for this clone. This chain uses TRBV10-3 with TRBJ1-1, with a tentative D call TRBD1 (5 bases). Per germline, CDR1 ENHRY and CDR2 SYGVKD. The CDR3 length is 13 residues. Trimming removed 10 bases at V and 3 bases at J, with 15 bases between. The CDR3 loop reads CATAERGYTEAFF. The CDR3 coding sequence is TGTGCCACCGCAGAAAGGGGTTACACTGAAGCTTTCTTT.

The chain links TRBV9 to TRBJ2-2; 11 nucleotides match TRBD1. There are 17 residues in the CDR3. V lost 1 base, J lost 6 bases, and 8 bases stayed unmatched. Germline CDR1 reads SGDLS; CDR2 reads YYNGEE. In nucleotides, the CDR3 is TGTGCCAGCAGCGTAAAGATCGGGACAGGGGGATCCGGGGAGCTGTTTTTT. It translates to CASSVKIGTGGSGELFF.

CDR3 in amino acids: CASSSLLEQFF. CDR3 sequence (DNA): TGCGCCAGCAGCTCCCTTCTTGAGCAGTTCTTC. The V gene is TRBV5-1, the J gene TRBJ2-1; D remains ambiguous. This CDR3 is built from 11 residues. V lost 3 bases to trimming and J lost 9 bases, with 7 bases between them. The germline V gene has CDR1 SGHRS and CDR2 YFSETQ.

V gene TRBV30 combines with J gene TRBJ2-5; 7 nucleotides line up with TRBD2. J lost 4 bases, V lost 8 bases, and 13 bases had no gene match. The CDR3 is made up of 14 amino acids. The germline gives CDR1 GTSNPN, CDR2 SVGIG (reference sequence). The CDR3 DNA sequence: TGTGCCGGCCAACGGGCGGGGGTTGGAGAGACCCAGTACTTC. Its protein is CAGQRAGVGETQYF.

The chain has TRBV4-3 and TRBJ1-1; D ambiguous. Looked up from germline, CDR1 is LGHNA and CDR2 is YSLEER. Trimming pared 8 bases from V and 0 bases from J, leaving 10 bases between. The CDR3 consists of 13 residues. The CDR3 region is CASARRVNTEAFF. The CDR3 region has the DNA TGCGCCAGCGCACGCCGGGTGAACACTGAAGCTTTCTTT.

The rearrangement uses TRBV6-6 and TRBJ2-7; 10 bases match TRBD2. This CDR3 is 13 amino acids long. With V trimmed by 7 bases and J by 2 bases, 2 bases remained unmatched. Per the germline V gene, CDR1 is MNHNY and CDR2 is SVGAGI (reference sequence). CDR3 sequence (DNA): TGTGCCAGCAAACTAGCGGGACCCTACGAGCAGTACTTC. This gives the protein CASKLAGPYEQYF.

The V gene is TRBV2, the J gene TRBJ1-5; the D gene is possibly TRBD1 (6 bases). With 2 bases removed from V and 6 bases from J, the gap between germline ends came to 14 bases. The CDR3 is made up of 15 amino acids. Per the germline V gene, CDR1 is SNHLY and CDR2 is FYNNEI. CDR3 nucleotides: TGTGCCAGCAGTGAACTTCAGGGGTCTCGTCAGCCCCAGCATTTT. This codes for CASSELQGSRQPQHF.

This clone is a singleton in its sample. The chain recombines TRBV10-3 with TRBJ1-1, with D maybe TRBD1 (6 bases). The germline V gene encodes CDR1 ENHRY and CDR2 SYGVKD. V shed 0 bases and J shed 0 bases, with 8 bases lying between them. The CDR3 contains 15 residues. The CDR3 sequence: CAISESGTMNTEAFF. The CDR3 bases are TGTGCCATCAGTGAGTCTGGGACAATGAACACTGAAGCTTTCTTT.